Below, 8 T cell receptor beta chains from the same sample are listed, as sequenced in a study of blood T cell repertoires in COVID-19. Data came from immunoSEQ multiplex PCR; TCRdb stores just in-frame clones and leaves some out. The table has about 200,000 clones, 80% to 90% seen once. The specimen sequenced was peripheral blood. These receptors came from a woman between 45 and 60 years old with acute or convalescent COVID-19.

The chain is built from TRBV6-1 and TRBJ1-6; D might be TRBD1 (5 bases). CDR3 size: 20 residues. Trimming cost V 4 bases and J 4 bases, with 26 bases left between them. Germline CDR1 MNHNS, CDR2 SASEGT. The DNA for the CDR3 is TGTGCCAGCAGTGGTAGGGGATCTCTGACCGGGACTGCTTATAATTCACCCCTCCACTTT. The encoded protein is CASSGRGSLTGTAYNSPLHF.

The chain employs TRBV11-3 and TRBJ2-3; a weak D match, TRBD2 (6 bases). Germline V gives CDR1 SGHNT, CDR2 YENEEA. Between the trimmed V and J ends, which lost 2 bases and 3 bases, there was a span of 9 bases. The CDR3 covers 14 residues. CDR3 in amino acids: CASSLPGGTDTQYF. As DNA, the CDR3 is TGTGCCAGCAGCTTACCCGGGGGAACAGATACGCAGTATTTT.

In nucleotides, the CDR3 is TGTGCCAGCAGACGCCAGGGTGGGGACACTGAAGCTTTCTTT. Its protein product is CASRRQGGDTEAFF. The J gene is TRBJ1-1, the V gene TRBV7-9; D is possibly TRBD1 (5 bases). CDR3 length: 14 amino acids. Trimming took 6 bases from V and 3 from J, leaving 14 bases between them. The germline CDR1 and CDR2 sequences are SEHNR and FQNEAQ (reference sequence).

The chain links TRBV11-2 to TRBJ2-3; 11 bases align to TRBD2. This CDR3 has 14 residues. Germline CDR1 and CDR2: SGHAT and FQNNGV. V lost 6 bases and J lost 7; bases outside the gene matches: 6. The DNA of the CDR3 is TGTGCCAGCAGTAGCGGGAGGGCCGGGAATACGCAGTATTTT. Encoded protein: CASSSGRAGNTQYF. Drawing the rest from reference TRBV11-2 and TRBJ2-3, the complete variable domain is EAGVAQSPRYKIIEKRQSVAFWCNPISGHATLYWYQQILGQGPKLLIQFQNNGVVDDSQLPKDRFSAERLKGVDSTLKIQPAKLEDSAVYLCASSSGRAGNTQYFGPGTRLTVL.

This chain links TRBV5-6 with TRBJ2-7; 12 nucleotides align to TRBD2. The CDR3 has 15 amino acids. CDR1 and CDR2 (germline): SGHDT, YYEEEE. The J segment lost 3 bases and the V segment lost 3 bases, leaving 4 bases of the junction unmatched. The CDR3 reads CASSSPTSGGYEQYF. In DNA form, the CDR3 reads TGTGCCAGCAGCTCCCCGACTAGCGGGGGCTACGAGCAGTACTTC.

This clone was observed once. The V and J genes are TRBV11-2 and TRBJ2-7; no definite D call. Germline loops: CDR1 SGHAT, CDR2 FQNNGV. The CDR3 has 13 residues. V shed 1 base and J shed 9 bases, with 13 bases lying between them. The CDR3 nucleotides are TGTGCCAGCAGCTTAGTTTTCCCCGACTCGCAGTACTTC. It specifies CASSLVFPDSQYF. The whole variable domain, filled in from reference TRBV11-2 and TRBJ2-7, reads EAGVAQSPRYKIIEKRQSVAFWCNPISGHATLYWYQQILGQGPKLLIQFQNNGVVDDSQLPKDRFSAERLKGVDSTLKIQPAKLEDSAVYLCASSLVFPDSQYFGPGTRLTVT.

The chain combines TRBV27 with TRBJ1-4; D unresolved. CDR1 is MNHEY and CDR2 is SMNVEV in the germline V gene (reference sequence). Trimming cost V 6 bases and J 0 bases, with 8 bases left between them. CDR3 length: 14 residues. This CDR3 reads CASSPTATNEKLFF. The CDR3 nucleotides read TGTGCCAGCAGCCCTACCGCAACTAATGAAAAACTGTTTTTT.

The CDR3 loop is CASRPEGRTEAFF. CDR3 DNA sequence: TGTGCCAGCAGGCCGGAGGGGAGGACTGAAGCTTTCTTT. This sequence joins TRBV6-5 and TRBJ1-1, with D perhaps matching TRBD1 (5 bases). The V end was cut by 6 bases, the J end by 5 bases, with 13 bases between. Germline values: CDR1 MNHEY, CDR2 SVGAGI. The CDR3 is 13 residues long.